Listed below are T cell receptor beta chains from one sample, sequenced in a study of blood T cell repertoires in COVID-19. Clones were read by immunoSEQ multiplex PCR, and TCRdb kept only the in-frame ones, dropping some. The sample lists 300,000 to 350,000 clones; around 80% were seen once. The sample was peripheral blood. The origin of the receptors is a man under 40 with active or convalescent COVID-19. Both conserved end residues are part of each CDR3. The D gene is left open where the match is weak. Clone size is shown for a subset of rows, as once, few, many or a class of expanded clone.

cdr3_length	d_call	v_call	j_call	clone_size	cdr3_aa	cdr3_nt
14	NA	TRBV6-5	TRBJ2-3	NA	CASSQTRSTDTQYF	TGTGCCAGCAGTCAAACTAGGAGCACAGATACGCAGTATTTT
20	NA	TRBV19	TRBJ2-6	NA	CASSIKSFGGFRSGANVLTF	TGTGCCAGTAGTATAAAGTCGTTCGGGGGATTTAGATCTGGGGCCAACGTCCTGACTTTC
14	TRBD1	TRBV6-6	TRBJ2-7	NA	CASSRDRDVYEQYF	TGTGCCAGCAGTCGGGACAGGGATGTCTACGAGCAGTACTTC
11	NA	TRBV20-1	TRBJ2-3	once	CSANRADTQYF	TGCAGTGCCAACAGAGCAGATACGCAGTATTTT
15	NA	TRBV3-1/TRBV3-2	TRBJ2-2	NA	CASSHYRSRGGELFF	TGTGCCAGCAGCCACTACAGGAGCAGGGGCGGGGAGCTGTTTTTT
15	TRBD1	TRBV5-1	TRBJ2-2	NA	CASSFRAGGSGELFF	TGCGCCAGCAGCTTTAGGGCAGGGGGCTCCGGGGAGCTGTTTTTT
14	NA	TRBV7-8	TRBJ1-6	NA	CASSLEQRNSPLHF	TGTGCCAGCAGCTTAGAACAACGAAATTCACCCCTCCACTTT
17	TRBD2	TRBV18	TRBJ2-1	NA	CASSPPGLAGGYDEQFF	TGTGCCAGCTCACCACCCGGACTAGCGGGAGGGTACGATGAGCAGTTCTTC
14	TRBD1	TRBV7-2	TRBJ2-7	NA	CASSLGDRGYEQYF	TGTGCCAGCAGCTTGGGGGACAGGGGGTACGAGCAGTACTTC
15	NA	TRBV9	TRBJ2-1	NA	CASSVGGGAYNEQFF	TGTGCCAGCAGCGTAGGGGGCGGTGCCTACAATGAGCAGTTCTTC
13	TRBD2	TRBV7-2	TRBJ2-7	once	CASSFAGAREQYF	TGTGCCAGCAGCTTCGCGGGAGCGCGCGAGCAGTACTTC
14	NA	TRBV18	TRBJ2-5	NA	CASSPGGLQETQYF	TGTGCCAGCTCACCAGGGGGCCTCCAAGAGACCCAGTACTTC
15	TRBD2	TRBV19	TRBJ2-1	NA	CASSLGLAGNNEQFF	TGTGCCAGTAGCCTGGGACTAGCGGGAAACAATGAGCAGTTCTTC
13	NA	TRBV6-5	TRBJ1-1	NA	CASQETGNTEAFF	TGTGCCAGCCAAGAGACGGGGAACACTGAAGCTTTCTTT
15	NA	TRBV7-9	TRBJ1-3	NA	CASSLARVTGNTIYF	TGTGCCAGCAGCTTAGCCAGGGTCACTGGAAACACCATATATTTT
15	NA	TRBV13	TRBJ1-5	few	CASSLRGGPNQPQHF	TGTGCCAGCAGCTTAAGGGGGGGGCCGAATCAGCCCCAGCATTTT
16	TRBD2	TRBV5-4	TRBJ2-2	NA	CASSNSGSRLTGELFF	TGTGCCAGCAGCAATAGCGGGAGTCGTCTGACCGGGGAGCTGTTTTTT
15	TRBD2	TRBV19	TRBJ2-1	NA	CASAGGAASYNEQFF	TGTGCCAGTGCCGGGGGGGCGGCCTCCTACAATGAGCAGTTCTTC
15	TRBD1	TRBV7-9	TRBJ1-5	NA	CASSFSGGQFQPQHF	TGTGCCAGCAGCTTTAGTGGGGGACAGTTTCAGCCCCAGCATTTT
14	NA	TRBV2	TRBJ1-1	NA	CASLQGGGNTEAFF	TGTGCCAGCTTACAGGGTGGAGGGAACACTGAAGCTTTCTTT
16	TRBD2	TRBV7-6	TRBJ2-7	NA	CASSLSPSGRFYEQYF	TGTGCCAGCAGCTTATCCCCTAGCGGGAGGTTCTACGAGCAGTACTTC
16	TRBD2	TRBV4-1	TRBJ2-3	NA	CASSRTLAVGTDTQYF	TGCGCCAGCAGCCGAACACTAGCGGTGGGCACAGATACGCAGTATTTT
13	TRBD1	TRBV6-2/TRBV6-3	TRBJ1-1	NA	CASSTLDRAAAFF	TGTGCCAGCAGTACCTTGGACAGGGCGGCAGCTTTCTTT
15	TRBD1	TRBV28	TRBJ1-5	NA	CASSPSLGDRGAQHF	TGTGCCAGCAGTCCCTCGTTGGGGGACAGGGGAGCCCAGCATTTT
14	NA	TRBV28	TRBJ1-5	NA	CASSFGHAIQPQHF	TGTGCCAGCAGTTTTGGCCATGCAATACAGCCCCAGCATTTT
16	NA	TRBV24-1	TRBJ2-1	NA	CATSDLVQGAYNEQFF	TGTGCCACCAGTGATTTGGTACAGGGTGCCTACAATGAGCAGTTCTTC
16	TRBD2	TRBV6-2/TRBV6-3	TRBJ2-7	NA	CASSYSRGGVSYEQYF	TGTGCCAGCAGTTACTCTCGGGGGGGCGTCTCCTACGAGCAGTACTTC
14	TRBD1	TRBV10-3	TRBJ2-2	NA	CAIRTGTNTGELFF	TGTGCCATCAGGACAGGGACGAACACCGGGGAGCTGTTTTTT
14	NA	TRBV24-1	TRBJ2-4	NA	CATSDLSRGDIQYF	TGTGCCACCAGTGATTTGAGCCGGGGTGACATTCAGTACTTC
16	TRBD1	TRBV5-6	TRBJ1-1	once	CASSFLPQGMNTEAFF	TGTGCCAGCAGCTTTCTTCCACAGGGGATGAACACTGAAGCTTTCTTT
13	NA	TRBV19	TRBJ1-5	NA	CASSIDLDQPQHF	TGTGCCAGTAGTATAGATCTCGATCAGCCCCAGCATTTT
16	TRBD1	TRBV6-1	TRBJ2-7	NA	CASSAAEGQGSYEQYF	TGTGCCAGCAGTGCGGCAGAGGGACAGGGATCGTACGAGCAGTACTTC
16	NA	TRBV7-3	TRBJ1-1	once	CASSLTPVSDSTEAFF	TGTGCCAGCAGCCTCACCCCGGTCTCCGATTCCACTGAAGCTTTCTTT
18	NA	TRBV6-1	TRBJ1-4	NA	CASSGGGGWVGTNEKLFF	TGTGCCAGCAGTGGAGGGGGGGGCTGGGTAGGAACTAATGAAAAACTGTTTTTT
15	TRBD1	TRBV6-2/TRBV6-3	TRBJ1-5	NA	CASSFSGTGNQPQHF	TGTGCCAGCAGTTTTTCCGGGACAGGGAATCAGCCCCAGCATTTT
16	TRBD2	TRBV14	TRBJ2-1	NA	CASSSKLAGGSNEQFF	TGTGCCAGCAGCTCCAAACTAGCGGGGGGCTCTAATGAGCAGTTCTTC
14	TRBD2	TRBV9	TRBJ2-1	NA	CASSERESFNEQFF	TGTGCCAGCAGCGAGCGGGAGTCTTTTAATGAGCAGTTCTTC
16	NA	TRBV10-3	TRBJ1-1	NA	CAISEGRGTVNTEAFF	TGTGCCATCTCAGAGGGGAGGGGCACAGTGAACACTGAAGCTTTCTTT
15	TRBD1	TRBV7-6	TRBJ2-7	NA	CASSLAGQGTYEQYF	TGTGCCAGCAGCTTAGCGGGACAGGGAACCTACGAGCAGTACTTC
14	NA	TRBV5-1	TRBJ1-1	NA	CASSSTGSNTEAFF	TGCGCCAGCAGCTCTACAGGGTCGAACACTGAAGCTTTCTTT
15	NA	TRBV9	TRBJ2-1	NA	CASSPTGVAYNEQFF	TGTGCCAGCAGCCCGACCGGGGTAGCGTACAATGAGCAGTTCTTC
15	NA	TRBV19	TRBJ1-3	NA	CASSIMGVIGNTIYF	TGTGCCAGTAGTATTATGGGAGTCATTGGAAACACCATATATTTT
15	TRBD1	TRBV5-1	TRBJ1-2	NA	CASSWGTGAVYGYTF	TGCGCCAGCAGTTGGGGGACAGGGGCTGTTTATGGCTACACCTTC
15	TRBD1	TRBV19	TRBJ1-5	NA	CASSIVTGGHQPQHF	TGTGCCAGTAGTATTGTGACAGGGGGCCATCAGCCCCAGCATTTT
16	TRBD2	TRBV30	TRBJ2-5	once	CAWSAGTSGGVETQYF	TGTGCCTGGAGCGCTGGGACTAGCGGGGGGGTGGAGACCCAGTACTTC
12	NA	TRBV12-3/TRBV12-4	TRBJ1-5	once	CASTLGNQPQHF	TGTGCCAGCACCCTCGGCAATCAGCCCCAGCATTTT
14	NA	TRBV30	TRBJ2-1	NA	CAWSDTYNRGKQFF	TGTGCCTGGAGTGACACTTACAATAGGGGAAAACAGTTCTTC
15	TRBD2	TRBV5-4	TRBJ2-3	once	CASSQAGGATDTQYF	TGTGCCAGCAGCCAAGCGGGGGGAGCTACAGATACGCAGTATTTT
14	TRBD2	TRBV5-6	TRBJ2-7	NA	CASSLGGRAREQYF	TGTGCCAGCAGCTTGGGCGGGAGGGCCAGAGAGCAGTACTTC
15	TRBD1	TRBV5-5	TRBJ2-2	NA	CASSWGQVRAGELFF	TGTGCCAGCAGCTGGGGACAGGTTCGAGCCGGGGAGCTGTTTTTT
14	TRBD1	TRBV2	TRBJ1-1	NA	CASSNRDRGTEAFF	TGTGCCAGCAGTAACCGGGACAGAGGCACTGAAGCTTTCTTT
12	TRBD2	TRBV3-1/TRBV3-2	TRBJ2-5	NA	CASRGLGETQYF	TGTGCCAGCAGGGGACTAGGGGAGACCCAGTACTTC
14	TRBD2	TRBV19	TRBJ2-7	NA	CASSAAGGAYEQYF	TGTGCCAGTAGTGCCGCCGGGGGGGCCTACGAGCAGTACTTC